This T cell receptor beta chain was retrieved from a study of blood T cells in healthy people across ages. Drawing of peripheral blood yielded about 10 milliliters from each donor. With a J-beta primer mix and a sample-barcoded 5' primer, a second PCR ran about 7 to 11 cycles. MiXCR was run by TCRdb on the 5' RACE reads, yielding one entry per CDR3 protein. The sample has about a million distinct CDR3 sequences; roughly 51% are singletons. The V gene's germline CDR1 is MGHRA and CDR2 YSYEKL. V was pared by 3 bases and J by 3 bases, with 13 bases between. The CDR3 has 15 amino acids. The table lists this clonotype with a count of one. What it recognizes is unknown. Findings and limits, study-wide: There was a strong correlation between TCR beta diversity and naive T cell percentage. The study found more naive CD4+ cells and higher diversity in long-lived than aged donors.

The source material was blood. J is TRBJ2-3 and V is TRBV4-1; a possible D gene is TRBD2 (6 bases). This receptor was identified in a woman aged 55-70 years in good health. CDR3 bases: TGCGCCAGCAGCCAGTACGGGGGATTGACAGATACGCAGTATTTT. Translating gives CASSQYGGLTDTQYF.